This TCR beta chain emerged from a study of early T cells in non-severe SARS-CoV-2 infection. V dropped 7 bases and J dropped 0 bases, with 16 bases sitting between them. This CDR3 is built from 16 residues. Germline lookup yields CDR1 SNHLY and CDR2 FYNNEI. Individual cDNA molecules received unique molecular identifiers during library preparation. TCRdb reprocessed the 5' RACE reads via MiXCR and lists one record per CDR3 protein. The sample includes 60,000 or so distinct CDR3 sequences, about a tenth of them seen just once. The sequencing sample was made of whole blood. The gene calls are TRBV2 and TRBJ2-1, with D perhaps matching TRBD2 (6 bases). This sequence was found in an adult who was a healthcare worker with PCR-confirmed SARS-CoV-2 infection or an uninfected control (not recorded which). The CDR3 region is CASKVGGLSSYNEQFF. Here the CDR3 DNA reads TGTGCCAGCAAGGTTGGCGGACTAAGCTCCTACAATGAGCAGTTCTTC.